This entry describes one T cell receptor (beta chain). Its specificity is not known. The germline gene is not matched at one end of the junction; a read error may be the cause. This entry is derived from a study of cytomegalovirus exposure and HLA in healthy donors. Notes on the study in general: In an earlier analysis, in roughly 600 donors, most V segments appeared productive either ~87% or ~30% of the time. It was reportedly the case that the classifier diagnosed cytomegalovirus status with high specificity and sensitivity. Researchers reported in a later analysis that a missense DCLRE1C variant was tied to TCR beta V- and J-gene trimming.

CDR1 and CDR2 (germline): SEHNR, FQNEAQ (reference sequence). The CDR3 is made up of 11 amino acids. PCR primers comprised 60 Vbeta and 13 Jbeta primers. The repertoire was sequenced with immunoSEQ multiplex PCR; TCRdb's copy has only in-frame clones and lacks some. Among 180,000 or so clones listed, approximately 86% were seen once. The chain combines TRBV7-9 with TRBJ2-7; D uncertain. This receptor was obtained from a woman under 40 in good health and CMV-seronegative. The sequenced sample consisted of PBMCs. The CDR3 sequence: CSSSLYYEQYF. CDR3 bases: TGTTCCAGCAGCCTATACTACGAGCAGTACTTC.